This T cell receptor (beta chain) was captured by sequencing in a study of identical twins. Trimming shortened V by 1 base and J by 6 bases, and 16 bases separated the two germline ends. This CDR3 region has 16 residues. Germline-derived CDR1 and CDR2 are LGHDT and YNNKEL (reference sequence). TCRdb fed the 5' RACE reads into MiXCR, producing one record per CDR3 protein. The profile shows 270,000 or so distinct CDR3 sequences, approximately 8.6% of them singletons. This clonotype was seen a few times. Its antigen is still unknown. Findings and caveats of the study: Sequences that were out-of-frame, alpha and twin-shared displayed an excess of low generation probability. Without tracking the same donors, conclusions rested on cross-sectional statistical analysis.

These data were also reused for a study on yellow fever vaccine responses in identical twins.

The sequenced sample was CD8+ T cells sorted from blood. The origin of this receptor is a young woman in good health. J is TRBJ2-1 and V is TRBV3-1; D is perhaps TRBD2 (6 bases). The CDR3 here is CASSQVNGLNFNEQFF. The CDR3 region has the DNA TGTGCCAGCAGCCAAGTTAATGGACTAAATTTCAATGAGCAGTTCTTC.